This TCR beta chain was profiled in a study of cytotoxic CD8 clonotypes in ibrutinib-treated CLL. Profiled with immunoSEQ multiplex PCR; TCRdb holds only in-frame clones, not every one. Here the sample spans 43,000 or so clones, 60% to 80% being singletons. Study findings and constraints: Sample timing was unmatched between remission and later-progressing patients; lymph nodes unstudied.

This clone was counted only a few times. The antigen remains undetermined. Per germline, CDR1 SEHNR and CDR2 FQNEAQ (reference sequence). V was clipped by 7 bases and J by 5 bases, with 23 bases between them. The CDR3 is made up of 17 amino acids. This rearrangement joins TRBV7-9 to TRBJ2-2, with D uncertain. This receptor was identified in a human donor with chronic lymphocytic leukemia. Specimen: PBMCs, collected after 24 months of ibrutinib treatment. CDR3 coding DNA: TGTGCCAGCATCAACGGCCCCCCCACCGGGCGGACCGGGGAGCTGTTTTTT. Translated, it gives CASINGPPTGRTGELFF.